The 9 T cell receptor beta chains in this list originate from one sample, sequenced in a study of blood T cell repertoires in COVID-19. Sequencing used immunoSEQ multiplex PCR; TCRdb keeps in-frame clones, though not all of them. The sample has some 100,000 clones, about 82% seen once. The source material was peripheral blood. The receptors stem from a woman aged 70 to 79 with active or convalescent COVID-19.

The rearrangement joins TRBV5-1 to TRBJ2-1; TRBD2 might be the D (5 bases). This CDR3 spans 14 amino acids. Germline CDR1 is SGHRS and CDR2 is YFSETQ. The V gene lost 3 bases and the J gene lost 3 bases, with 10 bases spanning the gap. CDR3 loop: CASSSRGGYNEQFF. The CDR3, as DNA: TGCGCCAGCAGCTCTCGAGGAGGCTACAATGAGCAGTTCTTC.

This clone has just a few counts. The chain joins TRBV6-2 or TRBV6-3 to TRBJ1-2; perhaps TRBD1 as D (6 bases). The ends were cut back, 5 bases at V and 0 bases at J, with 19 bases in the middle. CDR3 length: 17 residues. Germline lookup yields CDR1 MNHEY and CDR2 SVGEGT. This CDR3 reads CASSGPGDRPTNYGYTF. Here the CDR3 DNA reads TGTGCCAGCAGTGGACCAGGGGACCGCCCTACTAACTATGGCTACACCTTC.

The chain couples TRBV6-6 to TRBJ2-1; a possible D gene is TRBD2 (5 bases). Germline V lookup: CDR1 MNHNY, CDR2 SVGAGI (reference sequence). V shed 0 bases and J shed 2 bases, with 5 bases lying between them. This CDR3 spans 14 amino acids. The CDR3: CASSYSRAYNEQFF. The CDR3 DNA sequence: TGTGCCAGCAGTTACTCGAGGGCCTACAATGAGCAGTTCTTC.

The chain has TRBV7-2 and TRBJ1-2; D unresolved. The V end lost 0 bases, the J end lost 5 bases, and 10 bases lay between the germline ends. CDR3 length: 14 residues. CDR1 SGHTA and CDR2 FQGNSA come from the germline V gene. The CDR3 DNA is TGTGCCAGCAGCTTAGCATCGGGAAATTATGGCTACACCTTC. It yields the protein CASSLASGNYGYTF. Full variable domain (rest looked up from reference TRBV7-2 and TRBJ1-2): GAGVSQSPSNKVTEKGKDVELRCDPISGHTALYWYRQSLGQGLEFLIYFQGNSAPDKSGLPSDRFSAERTGGSVSTLTIQRTQQEDSAVYLCASSLASGNYGYTFGSGTRLTVV.

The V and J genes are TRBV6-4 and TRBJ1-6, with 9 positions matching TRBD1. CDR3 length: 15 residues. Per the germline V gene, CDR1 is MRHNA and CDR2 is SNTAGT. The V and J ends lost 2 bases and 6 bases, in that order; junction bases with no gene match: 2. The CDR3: CASSDRTGVNSPLHF. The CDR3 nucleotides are TGTGCCAGCAGTGACAGGACAGGGGTTAATTCACCCCTCCACTTT.

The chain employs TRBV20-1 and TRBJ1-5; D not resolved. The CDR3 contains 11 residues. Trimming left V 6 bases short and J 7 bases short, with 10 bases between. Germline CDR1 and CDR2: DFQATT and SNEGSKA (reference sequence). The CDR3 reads CSARSGQPQHF. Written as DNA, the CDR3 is TGCAGTGCCCGATCCGGGCAGCCCCAGCATTTT.

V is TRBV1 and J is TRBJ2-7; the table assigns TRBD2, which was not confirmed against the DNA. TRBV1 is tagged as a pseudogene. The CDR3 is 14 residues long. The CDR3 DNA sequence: TGCACCAGCAGCCAAGTCGGGACTAGTTCCGAGCAGTACTTC. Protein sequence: CTSSQVGTSSEQYF.

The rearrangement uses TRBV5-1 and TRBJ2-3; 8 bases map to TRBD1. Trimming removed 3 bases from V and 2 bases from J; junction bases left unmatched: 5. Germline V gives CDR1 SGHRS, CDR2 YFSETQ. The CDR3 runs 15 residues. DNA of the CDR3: TGCGCCAGCAGCTCGTTGACAGGGGACACAGATACGCAGTATTTT. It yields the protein CASSSLTGDTDTQYF.

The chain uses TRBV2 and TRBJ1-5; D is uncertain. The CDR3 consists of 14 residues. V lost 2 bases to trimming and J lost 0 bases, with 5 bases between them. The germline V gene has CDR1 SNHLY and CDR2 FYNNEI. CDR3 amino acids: CASSERLSNQPQHF. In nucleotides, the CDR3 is TGTGCCAGCAGTGAACGTCTTAGCAATCAGCCCCAGCATTTT.